The 12 T cell receptor beta chains listed next were all sequenced from one sample in a study of T cell responses to AZD1222 COVID-19 vaccine. Only in-frame clones appear in the TCRdb table, and some are missing; sequencing was by immunoSEQ multiplex PCR. This table has 150,000 or so clones, about 92% appearing once. Here the sequenced sample was peripheral blood, taken on day 0 of AZD1222 vaccination. The receptors derive from an adult in good health.

The chain carries TRBV7-9 and TRBJ2-2; 8 nucleotides agree with TRBD2. This CDR3 spans 17 amino acids. Looked up from germline, CDR1 is SEHNR and CDR2 is FQNEAQ (reference sequence). V lost 5 bases to trimming and J lost 4 bases; unmatched junction nucleotides: 12. The CDR3 DNA sequence: TGTGCCAGCAGCCCTGCATGGGGTAGCGGGGCCACCGGGGAGCTGTTTTTT. Translation: CASSPAWGSGATGELFF. Full variable domain (outside the CDR3, taken from reference TRBV7-9 and TRBJ2-2): DTGVSQNPRHKITKRGQNVTFRCDPISEHNRLYWYRQTLGQGPEFLTYFQNEAQLEKSRLLSDRFSAERPKGSFSTLEIQRTEQGDSAMYLCASSPAWGSGATGELFFGEGSRLTVL.

This clone was recorded only once. The chain couples TRBV3-1 (or the pseudogene TRBV3-2) to TRBJ2-5; D is possibly TRBD2 (6 bases). Per germline, CDR1 LGHDT and CDR2 YNNKEL (reference sequence). Trimming pared 4 bases from V and 4 bases from J, leaving 13 bases between. This CDR3 region has 14 residues. The CDR3 protein is CASSPRRVGETQYF. The CDR3 nucleotides are TGTGCCAGCAGCCCAAGGAGGGTCGGAGAGACCCAGTACTTC.

The sample holds one count of this clone. The V call is TRBV30, the J call TRBJ1-2, with 9 bases fitting TRBD1. The CDR3 has 13 amino acids. The germline V gene encodes CDR1 GTSNPN and CDR2 SVGIG (reference sequence). J gave up 6 bases and V 7 bases, and 9 bases lay outside the gene matches. The DNA for the CDR3 is TGTGCCTACACGGGACAGGGACGGAATGGCTACACCTTC. Translated: CAYTGQGRNGYTF.

The V call is TRBV10-3, the J call TRBJ1-6; 7 bases align to TRBD1. The CDR3 contains 14 residues. Germline CDR1 and CDR2: ENHRY and SYGVKD. The trim removed 6 bases at V and 5 bases at J, leaving 4 bases unmatched. The CDR3 DNA reads as TGTGCCATCAGGGCCGGGACAGATAATTCACCCCTCCACTTT. Its translation is CAIRAGTDNSPLHF.

The V gene is TRBV5-4, the J gene TRBJ2-5; 8 nucleotides agree with TRBD2. Germline lookup yields CDR1 SGHNT and CDR2 YYREEE (reference sequence). This CDR3 is built from 18 residues. V shed 0 bases, J shed 0 bases, and the junction held 10 bases outside the gene matches. The CDR3 DNA sequence: TGTGCCAGCAGCTTGGATTTCGTAGGGCGGGGGGACCAAGAGACCCAGTACTTC. This codes for CASSLDFVGRGDQETQYF.

V usage is TRBV7-9 and J usage is TRBJ1-2; D not resolved. Germline CDR1 and CDR2: SEHNR and FQNEAQ (reference sequence). The germline V and J ends were trimmed by 5 bases and 7 bases, with 17 bases remaining between them. The CDR3 extends over 14 amino acids. The DNA of the CDR3 is TGTGCCAGCAGCCACGACACGAGAGGCTCTGGCTACACCTTC. It translates to CASSHDTRGSGYTF.

J is TRBJ2-7 and V is TRBV7-7; 12 nucleotides line up with TRBD2. Germline CDR1 reads SSHAT; CDR2 reads FNYEAQ (reference sequence). J gave up 1 base and V 0 bases, and 10 bases lay outside the gene matches. The CDR3 has 19 residues. For the CDR3, the DNA is TGTGCCAGCAGCTTAGCCGGAAGTTCTAGCGGGAGGGAATCCTACGAGCAGTACTTC. This translates into CASSLAGSSSGRESYEQYF.

The rearrangement links TRBV11-3 to TRBJ2-1, with D tentatively TRBD1 or TRBD2 (6 bases each). CDR3 length equals 14 residues. Germline V gene data show CDR1 as SGHNT and CDR2 as YENEEA. V gave up 0 bases and J gave up 12 bases, with 15 bases separating them. The CDR3 DNA reads as TGTGCCAGCAGCTTAGAGCCGGGGGCTTCGGGGCAGTTCTTC. Its translation: CASSLEPGASGQFF.

This sequence joins TRBV28 and TRBJ2-7; D is perhaps TRBD2 (6 bases). The CDR3 contains 13 residues. The V end lost 7 bases, the J end lost 2 bases, and 12 bases lay between the germline ends. The V gene's germline CDR1 is MDHEN and CDR2 SYDVKM. This chain's CDR3 is CASKGTRTYEQYF. The CDR3 bases are TGTGCCAGCAAGGGGACTCGGACCTACGAGCAGTACTTC.

The V gene is TRBV7-8, the J gene TRBJ1-1, with 10 bases matching TRBD1. After removal of 3 bases from V and 8 bases from J, the junction contained 6 bases not matched to a gene. Germline CDR1 and CDR2: SGHVS and FQNEAQ. This CDR3 spans 14 amino acids. CDR3: CASSFWEGQGEAFF. CDR3 DNA: TGTGCCAGCAGCTTTTGGGAGGGACAGGGGGAAGCTTTCTTT.

The rearrangement uses TRBV7-6 and TRBJ1-3; tentatively, D is TRBD1 (6 bases). The CDR3 runs to 16 residues. The V end lost 1 base, the J end lost 3 bases, and 13 bases lay between the germline ends. Looked up from germline, CDR1 is SGHVS and CDR2 is FNYEAQ. The CDR3 here is CASSLEPGADGNTIYF. In nucleotides, the CDR3 is TGTGCCAGCAGCTTAGAACCGGGGGCGGATGGAAACACCATATATTTT. Complete variable domain (other parts from reference TRBV7-6 and TRBJ1-3): GAGVSQSPRYKVTKRGQDVALRCDPISGHVSLYWYRQALGQGPEFLTYFNYEAQQDKSGLPNDRFSAERPEGSISTLTIQRTEQRDSAMYRCASSLEPGADGNTIYFGEGSWLTVV.

The chain joins TRBV18 to TRBJ2-1, with 12 bases matching TRBD2. There are 16 residues in the CDR3. V was clipped by 4 bases and J by 6 bases; unmatched bases: 7. Germline CDR1 is KGHSH and CDR2 is LQKENI. The CDR3 DNA follows: TGTGCCAGCTCACGGACTAGCGGGAATGTCGCCAATGAGCAGTTCTTC. Encoded protein: CASSRTSGNVANEQFF.